The present TCR beta chain was sequenced within a study of shared clonotypes between healthy human individuals. This clone was observed a single time. TCRdb's copy holds only in-frame clones and misses some; the assay was immunoSEQ multiplex PCR. This sample has millions of clones; 90% to 95% occur once, and the top ten carry 0.1% to 0.15%. Germline V lookup: CDR1 ENHRY, CDR2 SYGVKD. V was clipped by 6 bases and J by 5 bases; unmatched bases: 9. The CDR3 covers 15 residues. The sample taken for sequencing was naive CD4+ T cells sorted from blood. Described subset: CD45RA+ positively selected. The rearrangement links TRBV10-3 to TRBJ1-1; 10 bases are shared with TRBD1. The receptor was isolated from a young man in good health. The DNA for the CDR3 is TGTGCCATCAGCCATGACAGGGGGCTGGGAACTGAAGCTTTCTTT. It specifies CAISHDRGLGTEAFF.